This T cell receptor (beta chain) was captured in a study of T-cell reconstitution after alpha-beta-depleted transplantation in children. Unique molecular identifiers tagged the TCRbeta library. A single record per CDR3 protein comes from TCRdb applying MiXCR to the PCR reads. Of some 200,000 distinct CDR3 sequences listed, around 9.2% are singletons. The CDR3 has 14 amino acids. The germline V gene has CDR1 SGHRS and CDR2 YFSETQ. Trimming removed 6 bases at V and 2 bases at J, with 14 bases between. Study findings and constraints: T-cell counts and diversity at one year post-transplant came mainly from newly produced T cells. TCRbeta diversity was high at day 60 in some patients (a result of surviving recipient T cells and thymic progenitors). Alpha-beta T cells about two months after transplant reportedly derived from several hundred expanded graft clones.

Of note for this clonotype: The antigen is unknown.

The chain recombines TRBV5-1 with TRBJ2-5, with unresolved D. This clonotype was sampled from a male patient between 2 and 10 years old who had a stem cell transplant for acute myeloid leukemia, so the T cells may come from the graft donor. Sample: PBMCs, mostly from graft donor cells, taken 360 days after TCRalphabeta/CD19-depleted stem cell transplant. The CDR3, as DNA: TGCGCCAGCAAGACTCACACAATGCAAGAGACCCAGTACTTC. Protein: CASKTHTMQETQYF.